This T cell receptor (beta chain) was recovered during a study of blood T cells in healthy people across ages. A second roughly 7 to 11 cycle PCR used barcoded and J-beta primers. Each CDR3 protein gets one entry after TCRdb re-called the 5' RACE reads with MiXCR. Among about 970,000 distinct CDR3 sequences listed, just over 50% were seen once. The germline V gene has CDR1 MGHRA and CDR2 YSYEKL. The V gene end was trimmed by 1 base and the J gene end by 5 bases; junction bases not matched to a gene: 4. This CDR3 comprises 15 residues. Sequencing was carried out using blood. The chain recombines TRBV4-1 with TRBJ2-5; 10 positions match TRBD1. This receptor was identified in a woman aged 55-70 years in good health. CDR3 sequence reads: CASSQAGTGVETQYF. As DNA, the CDR3 is TGCGCCAGCAGCCAAGCCGGGACAGGGGTGGAGACCCAGTACTTC.